A selection of T cell receptor beta chains follows, all from one sample in a study of a mutant IDH1 vaccine in newly diagnosed glioma. Data came from immunoSEQ multiplex PCR; TCRdb stores just in-frame clones and leaves some out. The data contain some 70,000 clones, 84% of them singletons. Their antigens remain unidentified. The sample here was PBMCs, taken from a glioma patient whose treatment included an IDH1 peptide vaccine. All receptors come from a man younger than 35 with glioma. Both conserved end residues are part of each CDR3. Fields, in order: D gene, clone size, V gene, J gene, CDR3 protein, CDR3 DNA. A D gene is named only where the DNA matches it firmly. A row's size may be missing; if present it is once, few, many or a size class.

TRBD2	-	TRBV11-3	TRBJ2-3	CASSLGTSGVTDTQYF	TGTGCCAGCAGCTTGGGTACTAGCGGGGTTACAGATACGCAGTATTTT
TRBD1	-	TRBV14	TRBJ2-7	CASSQATGGNEQYF	TGTGCCAGCAGCCAAGCGACAGGGGGAAACGAGCAGTACTTC
TRBD1	-	TRBV4-3	TRBJ2-7	CASSQTRTGVHEQYF	TGCGCCAGCAGCCAAACCCGGACAGGGGTGCACGAGCAGTACTTC
-	-	TRBV7-2	TRBJ1-2	CASSPVGRTNYGYTF	TGTGCCAGCAGCCCAGTGGGCAGAACTAACTATGGCTACACCTTC
-	-	TRBV21-1	TRBJ2-2	CASRTPGTVNTGELFF	TGTGCCAGCAGGACCCCCGGGACGGTGAACACCGGGGAGCTGTTTTTT
TRBD2	-	TRBV4-3	TRBJ2-5	CASSQGASGGRQETQYF	TGCGCCAGCAGCCAAGGGGCAAGCGGGGGGCGCCAAGAGACCCAGTACTTC
-	-	TRBV14	TRBJ2-7	CASSQGSTSYEQYF	TGTGCCAGCAGCCAGGGCTCAACCTCCTACGAGCAGTACTTC
-	few	TRBV9	TRBJ2-2	CASSFAGELFF	TGTGCCAGCAGCTTCGCCGGGGAGCTGTTTTTT
-	-	TRBV5-1	TRBJ2-3	CASSSLTASSTDTQYF	TGCGCCAGCAGCTCGTTAACTGCCTCTAGCACAGATACGCAGTATTTT
TRBD1	-	TRBV30	TRBJ1-5	CAWSADRGRSSNQPQHF	TGTGCCTGGAGCGCCGACAGGGGCCGGTCTAGCAATCAGCCCCAGCATTTT
TRBD2	-	TRBV30	TRBJ2-3	CASNSGGTDTQYF	TGTGCCTCTAATAGCGGGGGCACAGATACGCAGTATTTT
-	few	TRBV30	TRBJ1-1	CAWSVGQGPRTEAFF	TGTGCCTGGAGTGTGGGGCAGGGGCCGAGGACTGAAGCTTTCTTT
-	-	TRBV28	TRBJ2-7	CASRPEGPKVLYF	TGTGCCAGCCGTCCCGAGGGGCCCAAGGTACTATACTTC
TRBD1	-	TRBV11-2	TRBJ2-5	CASSRTFTGGKETQYF	TGTGCCAGCAGCCGTACTTTTACAGGGGGGAAAGAGACCCAGTACTTC
-	-	TRBV30	TRBJ2-6	CAWSFGPGVANVLTF	TGTGCCTGGAGTTTCGGTCCTGGGGTGGCCAACGTCCTGACTTTC
-	-	TRBV19	TRBJ2-7	CASSPGKYPYEQYF	TGTGCCAGTAGTCCAGGGAAGTACCCCTACGAGCAGTACTTC
TRBD2	few	TRBV6-5	TRBJ2-3	CASRPISGGTDTQYF	TGTGCCAGCAGACCCATTAGCGGGGGCACAGATACGCAGTATTTT
-	-	TRBV5-1	TRBJ2-7	CASSLPGQGIYEQYF	TGCGCCAGCAGCTTGCCGGGGCAGGGGATCTACGAGCAGTACTTC
-	-	TRBV29-1	TRBJ1-1	CSVESLLPGRGMNTEAFF	TGCAGCGTTGAAAGCTTACTACCGGGACGGGGAATGAACACTGAAGCTTTCTTT
-	-	TRBV19	TRBJ1-4	CASSRGGPTNEKLFF	TGTGCCAGTAGCCGCGGGGGCCCAACTAATGAAAAACTGTTTTTT
TRBD2	-	TRBV7-9	TRBJ2-7	CASSLFGGGNSYEQYF	TGTGCCAGCAGCTTGTTTGGCGGGGGAAACTCCTACGAGCAGTACTTC
TRBD1	once	TRBV19	TRBJ2-3	CATRQGSTDTQYF	TGTGCCACCAGACAGGGTAGCACAGATACGCAGTATTTT
-	few	TRBV7-2	TRBJ1-2	CAIVMGAGVGGYTF	TGTGCCATTGTAATGGGAGCCGGAGTAGGGGGCTACACCTTC
-	-	TRBV14	TRBJ1-1	CASSQRPGGMSTEAFF	TGTGCCAGCAGCCAACGACCCGGGGGGATGAGCACTGAAGCTTTCTTT
-	-	TRBV11-2	TRBJ1-2	CASSLGDRGDGYTF	TGTGCCAGCAGCTTAGGCGATAGGGGAGATGGCTACACCTTC
-	few	TRBV6-4	TRBJ1-5	CASRTRSGSNQPQHF	TGTGCCAGCAGGACTAGATCAGGGAGCAATCAGCCCCAGCATTTT
-	-	TRBV7-8	TRBJ2-2	CASSRVGRNTGELFF	TGTGCCAGCAGTAGGGTAGGGAGGAACACCGGGGAGCTGTTTTTT
TRBD2	-	TRBV5-4	TRBJ2-5	CASSFLGLAGMETQYF	TGTGCCAGCAGCTTCCTCGGACTAGCGGGAATGGAGACCCAGTACTTC
-	-	TRBV7-9	TRBJ2-1	CASSLITSYDNEQFF	TGTGCCAGCAGCTTGATCACCAGCTACGACAATGAGCAGTTCTTC
TRBD2	-	TRBV28	TRBJ2-7	CASTTSGRAHEQYF	TGTGCCAGCACCACTAGCGGGAGGGCCCACGAGCAGTACTTC
-	-	TRBV29-1	TRBJ1-2	CSVEDSGGRPYAYTF	TGCAGCGTTGAAGATTCGGGAGGGAGGCCCTATGCCTACACCTTC